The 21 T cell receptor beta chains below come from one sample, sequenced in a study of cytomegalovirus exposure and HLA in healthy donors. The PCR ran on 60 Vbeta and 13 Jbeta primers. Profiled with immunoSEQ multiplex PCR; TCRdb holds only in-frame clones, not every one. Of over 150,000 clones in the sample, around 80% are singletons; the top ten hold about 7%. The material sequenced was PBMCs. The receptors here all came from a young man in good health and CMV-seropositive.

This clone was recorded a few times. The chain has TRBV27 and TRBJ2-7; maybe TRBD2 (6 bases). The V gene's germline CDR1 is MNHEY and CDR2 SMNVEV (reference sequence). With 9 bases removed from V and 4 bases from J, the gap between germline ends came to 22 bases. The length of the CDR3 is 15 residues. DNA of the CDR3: TGTGCCAGTTACCCGGGCGGGGCGTCGGTTTACGAGCAGTACTTC. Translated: CASYPGGASVYEQYF.

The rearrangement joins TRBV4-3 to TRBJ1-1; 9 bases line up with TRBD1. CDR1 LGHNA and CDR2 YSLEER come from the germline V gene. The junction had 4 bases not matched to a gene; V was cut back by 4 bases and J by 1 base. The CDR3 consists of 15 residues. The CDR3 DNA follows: TGCGCCAGCAGCCGGTGGACAGGGGAGAACACTGAAGCTTTCTTT. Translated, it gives CASSRWTGENTEAFF.

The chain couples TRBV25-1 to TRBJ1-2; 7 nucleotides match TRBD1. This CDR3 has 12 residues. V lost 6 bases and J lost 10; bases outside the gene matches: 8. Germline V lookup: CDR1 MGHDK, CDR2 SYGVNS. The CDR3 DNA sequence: TGTGCCAGCAGAGACCAGGGGGAAGCCTACACCTTC. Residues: CASRDQGEAYTF.

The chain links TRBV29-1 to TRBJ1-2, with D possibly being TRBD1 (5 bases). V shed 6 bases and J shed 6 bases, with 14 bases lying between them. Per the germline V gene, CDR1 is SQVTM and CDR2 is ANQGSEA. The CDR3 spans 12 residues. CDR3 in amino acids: CSVYTPRDGYTF. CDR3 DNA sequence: TGCAGCGTGTATACCCCCAGGGATGGCTACACCTTC.

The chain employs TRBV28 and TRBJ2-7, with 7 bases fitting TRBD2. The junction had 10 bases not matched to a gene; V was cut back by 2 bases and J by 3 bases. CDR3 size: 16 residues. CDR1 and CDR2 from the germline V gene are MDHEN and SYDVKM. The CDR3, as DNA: TGTGCCAGCAGTTTACTAAGGGCGGGAGTAGGCTACGAGCAGTACTTC. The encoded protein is CASSLLRAGVGYEQYF.

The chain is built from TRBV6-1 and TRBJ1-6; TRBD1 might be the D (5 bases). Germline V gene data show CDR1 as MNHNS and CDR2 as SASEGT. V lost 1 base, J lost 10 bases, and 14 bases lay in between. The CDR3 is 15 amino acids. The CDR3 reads CASSEVRAGGSPLHF. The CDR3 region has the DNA TGTGCCAGCAGTGAAGTCAGGGCGGGGGGATCACCCCTCCACTTT.

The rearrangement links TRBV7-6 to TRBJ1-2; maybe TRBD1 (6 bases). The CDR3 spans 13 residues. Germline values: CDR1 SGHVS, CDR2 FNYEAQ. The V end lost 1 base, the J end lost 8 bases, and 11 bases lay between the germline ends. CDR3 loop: CASSLGWGRGYTF. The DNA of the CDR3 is TGTGCCAGCAGCTTAGGTTGGGGGCGCGGCTACACCTTC.

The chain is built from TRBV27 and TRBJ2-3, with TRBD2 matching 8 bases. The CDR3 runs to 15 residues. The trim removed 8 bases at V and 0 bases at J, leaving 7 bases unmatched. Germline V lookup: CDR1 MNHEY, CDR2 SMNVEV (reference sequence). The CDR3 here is CASASRGGSTDTQYF. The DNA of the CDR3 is TGTGCCAGCGCCTCACGGGGGGGGAGCACAGATACGCAGTATTTT.

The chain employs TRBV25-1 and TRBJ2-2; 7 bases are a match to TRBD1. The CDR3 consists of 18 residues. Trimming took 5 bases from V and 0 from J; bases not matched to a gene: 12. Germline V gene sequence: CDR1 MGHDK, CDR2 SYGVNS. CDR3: CASSSYGFGTANTGELFF. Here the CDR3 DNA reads TGTGCCAGCAGTAGCTATGGGTTCGGGACAGCGAACACCGGGGAGCTGTTTTTT.

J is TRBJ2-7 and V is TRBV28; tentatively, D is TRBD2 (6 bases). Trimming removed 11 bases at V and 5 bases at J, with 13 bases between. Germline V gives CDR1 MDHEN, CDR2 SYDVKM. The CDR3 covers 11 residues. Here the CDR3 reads CAARELHEQYF. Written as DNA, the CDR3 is TGTGCCGCACGGGAGCTGCACGAGCAGTACTTC.

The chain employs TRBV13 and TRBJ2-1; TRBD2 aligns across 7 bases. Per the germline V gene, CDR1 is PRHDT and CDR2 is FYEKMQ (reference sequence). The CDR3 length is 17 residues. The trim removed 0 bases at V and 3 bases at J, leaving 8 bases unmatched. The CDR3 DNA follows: TGTGCCAGCAGCTTAGGCCATCGGGAGGATAGCTACAATGAGCAGTTCTTC. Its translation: CASSLGHREDSYNEQFF.

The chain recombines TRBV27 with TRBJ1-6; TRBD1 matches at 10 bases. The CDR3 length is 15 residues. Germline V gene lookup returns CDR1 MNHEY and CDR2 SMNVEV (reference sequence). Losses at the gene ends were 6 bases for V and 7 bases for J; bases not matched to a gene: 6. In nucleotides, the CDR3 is TGTGCCAGCAGGGGACAGGGGACGAGAAATTCACCCCTCCACTTT. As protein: CASRGQGTRNSPLHF.

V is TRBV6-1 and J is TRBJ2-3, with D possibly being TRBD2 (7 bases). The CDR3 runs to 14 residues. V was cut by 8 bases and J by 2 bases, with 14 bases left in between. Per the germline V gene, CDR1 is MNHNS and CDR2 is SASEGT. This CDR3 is CASAGGLYTDTQYF. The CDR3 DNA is TGTGCCAGCGCCGGGGGGCTATACACAGATACGCAGTATTTT.

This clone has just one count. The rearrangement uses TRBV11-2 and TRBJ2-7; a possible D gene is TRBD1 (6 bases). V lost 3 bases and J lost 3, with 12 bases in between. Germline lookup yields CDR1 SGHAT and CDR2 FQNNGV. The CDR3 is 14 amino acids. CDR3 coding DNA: TGTGCCAGCAGCTTTGGGGGCCTGAACTACGAGCAGTACTTC. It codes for CASSFGGLNYEQYF.

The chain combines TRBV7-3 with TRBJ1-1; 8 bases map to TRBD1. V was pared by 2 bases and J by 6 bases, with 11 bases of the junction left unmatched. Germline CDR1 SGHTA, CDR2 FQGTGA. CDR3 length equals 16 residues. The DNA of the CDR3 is TGTGCCAGCAGCTTAGGAAACAGGGGGTTTGATTCTGAAGCTTTCTTT. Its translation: CASSLGNRGFDSEAFF.

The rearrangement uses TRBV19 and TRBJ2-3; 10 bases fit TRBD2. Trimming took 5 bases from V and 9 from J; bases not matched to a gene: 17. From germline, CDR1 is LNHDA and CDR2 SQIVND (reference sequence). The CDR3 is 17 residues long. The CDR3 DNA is TGTGCCAGTAGTCCTCCCATTACGAGCGGGGGGGGTCGGACGCAGTATTTT. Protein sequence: CASSPPITSGGGRTQYF.

CDR3 DNA sequence: TGTGCCAGCAGCTTGGACGGCTACGAGCAGTACTTC. This codes for CASSLDGYEQYF. This chain joins TRBV5-4 and TRBJ2-7; D is unresolved. The germline V and J ends were trimmed by 0 bases and 3 bases, with 4 bases remaining between them. Germline CDR1 reads SGHNT; CDR2 reads YYREEE (reference sequence). The CDR3 is 12 amino acids.

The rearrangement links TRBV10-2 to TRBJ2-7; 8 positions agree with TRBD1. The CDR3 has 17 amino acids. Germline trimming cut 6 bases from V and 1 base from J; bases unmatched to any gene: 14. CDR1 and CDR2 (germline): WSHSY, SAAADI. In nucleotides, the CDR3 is TGCGCCAGCAGACGTATGGGGCTCCGGGACAGGTCCTACGAGCAGTACTTC. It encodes CASRRMGLRDRSYEQYF.

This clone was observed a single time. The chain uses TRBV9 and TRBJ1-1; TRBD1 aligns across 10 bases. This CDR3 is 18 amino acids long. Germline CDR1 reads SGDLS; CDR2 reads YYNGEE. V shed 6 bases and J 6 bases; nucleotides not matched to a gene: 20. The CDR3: CASNRGDRGRGRAAEAFF. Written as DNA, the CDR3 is TGTGCCAGCAACAGGGGAGACAGGGGGCGAGGGCGGGCAGCTGAAGCTTTCTTT. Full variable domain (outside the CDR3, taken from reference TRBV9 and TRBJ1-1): DSGVTQTPKHLITATGQRVTLRCSPRSGDLSVYWYQQSLDQGLQFLIQYYNGEERAKGNILERFSAQQFPDLHSELNLSSLELGDSALYFCASNRGDRGRGRAAEAFFGQGTRLTVV.

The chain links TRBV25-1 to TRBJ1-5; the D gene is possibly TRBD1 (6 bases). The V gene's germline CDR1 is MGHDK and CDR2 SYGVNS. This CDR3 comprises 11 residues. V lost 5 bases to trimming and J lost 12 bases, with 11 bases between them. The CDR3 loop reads CASSLRDNQHF. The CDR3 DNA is TGTGCCAGCAGTCTCCGGGACAACCAGCATTTT. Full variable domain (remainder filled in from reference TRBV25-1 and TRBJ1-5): EADIYQTPRYLVIGTGKKITLECSQTMGHDKMYWYQQDPGMELHLIHYSYGVNSTEKGDLSSESTVSRIRTEHFPLTLESARPSHTSQYLCASSLRDNQHFGDGTRLSIL.

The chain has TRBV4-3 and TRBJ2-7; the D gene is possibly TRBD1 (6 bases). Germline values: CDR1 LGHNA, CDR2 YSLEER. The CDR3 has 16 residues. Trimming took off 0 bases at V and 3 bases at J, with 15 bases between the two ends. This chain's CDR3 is CASSQEYRELVYEQYF. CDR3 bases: TGCGCCAGCAGCCAAGAATACAGGGAGCTCGTCTACGAGCAGTACTTC.